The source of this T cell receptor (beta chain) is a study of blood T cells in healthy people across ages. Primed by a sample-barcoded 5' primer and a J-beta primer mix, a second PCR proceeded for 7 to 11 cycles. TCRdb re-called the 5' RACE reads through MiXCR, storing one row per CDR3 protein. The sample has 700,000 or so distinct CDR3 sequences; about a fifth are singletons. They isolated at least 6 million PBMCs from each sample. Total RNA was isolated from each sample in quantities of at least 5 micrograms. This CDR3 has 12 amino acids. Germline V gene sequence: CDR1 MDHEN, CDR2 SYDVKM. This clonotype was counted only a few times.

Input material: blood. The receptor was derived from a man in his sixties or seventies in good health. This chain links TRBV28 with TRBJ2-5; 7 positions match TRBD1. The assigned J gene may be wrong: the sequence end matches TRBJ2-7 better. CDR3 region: CASWGQFYEQYF. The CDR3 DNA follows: TGTGCCAGCTGGGGACAGTTCTACGAGCAGTACTTC.